One and the same sample provided the 8 T cell receptor beta chains below, sequenced in a study of identical twins. A single record per CDR3 protein comes from TCRdb applying MiXCR to the 5' RACE reads. The sample lists hundreds of thousands of distinct CDR3 sequences, roughly 20% occurring once. These data also formed part of another study, on T cells expressing NK-cell markers.

The sample was PBMCs. The receptors stem from a woman aged 18-35 years in good health.

The CDR3 nucleotides read TGCAGTGCTAGGGTGGGACACCGGGGGACTGAAGCTTTCTTT. Its protein product is CSARVGHRGTEAFF. V gene TRBV20-1 combines with J gene TRBJ1-1; D perhaps matches TRBD1 (6 bases). The ends were cut back, 3 bases at V and 5 bases at J, with 16 bases in the middle. This CDR3 is built from 14 residues. Germline-derived CDR1 and CDR2 are DFQATT and SNEGSKA (reference sequence).

The chain links TRBV12-3 or TRBV12-4 to TRBJ1-2; TRBD1 is a possible D gene (5 bases). The V gene lost 4 bases and the J gene lost 4 bases, with 13 bases spanning the gap. CDR3 length equals 14 residues. CDR3 coding DNA: TGTGCCAGCAGTTCGAAGGGACGGCTCTATGGCTACACCTTC. Amino acids: CASSSKGRLYGYTF.

V usage is TRBV12-3 or TRBV12-4 and J usage is TRBJ2-1; D uncertain. Trimming left V 3 bases short and J 8 bases short, with 11 bases between. The CDR3 totals 13 residues. Here the CDR3 DNA reads TGTGCCAGCAGTTTGCCTAGTATGGATGAGCAGTTCTTC. This translates into CASSLPSMDEQFF.

The rearrangement uses TRBV12-3 or TRBV12-4 and TRBJ2-2; tentatively, D is TRBD1 (6 bases). V gave up 6 bases and J gave up 5 bases, with 13 bases separating them. The CDR3 has 14 residues. The CDR3 loop is CASSTDRFTGELFF. The DNA of the CDR3 is TGTGCCAGCAGCACCGACAGGTTTACCGGGGAGCTGTTTTTT.

This clonotype turned up a few times. The chain uses TRBV6-2 or TRBV6-3 and TRBJ1-5; TRBD1 is a possible D gene (5 bases). This CDR3 comprises 15 residues. Germline values: CDR1 MNHEY, CDR2 SVGEGT. Trimming left V 8 bases short and J 1 base short, with 15 bases between. The CDR3 DNA sequence: TGTGCCAGCTCAAACCGCGGGGGGAGCAATCAGCCCCAGCATTTT. This gives the protein CASSNRGGSNQPQHF.

The rearrangement links TRBV20-1 to TRBJ1-1; D not certain. The germline CDR1 and CDR2 sequences are DFQATT and SNEGSKA (reference sequence). The CDR3 is 15 residues long. Trimming stripped 6 bases from V and 4 bases from J, with 21 bases between. The chain's CDR3 is CSAQRAENLLTEAFF. In DNA form, the CDR3 reads TGCAGTGCCCAGCGGGCAGAAAACCTACTCACTGAAGCTTTCTTT.

J is TRBJ2-5 and V is TRBV20-1; TRBD2 agrees at 10 bases. J lost 4 bases, V lost 1 base, and 6 bases had no gene match. Germline values: CDR1 DFQATT, CDR2 SNEGSKA (reference sequence). The CDR3 spans 15 residues. This CDR3 is CSARGDKREGETQYF. The DNA for the CDR3 is TGCAGTGCTAGAGGCGACAAGCGGGAGGGAGAGACCCAGTACTTC.

This clonotype was observed a few times. The chain uses TRBV12-3 or TRBV12-4 and TRBJ2-7; 9 bases line up with TRBD2. The CDR3 is made up of 16 amino acids. Germline trimming cut 5 bases from V and 2 bases from J; bases unmatched to any gene: 10. CDR3 bases: TGTGCCAGCAGTCCCGAGACTAGCGGCTTCACCTACGAGCAGTACTTC. This gives the protein CASSPETSGFTYEQYF.